This passage covers 7 T cell receptor beta chains from one sample sequenced in a study of control samples from healthy donors and cancer patients (TCRdb year 2020). Libraries were constructed by the immunoSEQ multiplex PCR assay. In TCRdb, the immuneACCESS table is reduced to in-frame sequences with V and J assigned. These tables do not hold every clone; where another copy was compared, an unresolved V gene accounts for under half, and the others remain unexplained. The sample records 160,000 or so clones, approximately 94% of which are singletons. 14% of the sample rests with the top ten. Sequenced sample: PBMCs. The receptor source for this set is a man between 60 and 70 years old with colorectal cancer.

The rearrangement links TRBV4-3 to TRBJ2-7; D could derive from TRBD1 or TRBD2 (6 bases each). V lost 2 bases, J lost 7 bases, and 12 bases lay in between. The CDR3 sequence is 13 residues long. Germline CDR1 is LGHNA and CDR2 is YSLEER. CDR3 bases: TGCGCCAGCAGCCAAAGAGGAGGGGGGGAGCAGTACTTC. This gives the protein CASSQRGGGEQYF.

The rearrangement links TRBV12-3 or TRBV12-4 to TRBJ1-5; D is unresolved. CDR3 length equals 13 residues. The V and J ends lost 0 bases and 5 bases respectively, with 5 bases between them. CDR3 loop: CASSLAGDQPQHF. The CDR3 DNA reads as TGTGCCAGCAGTTTAGCCGGGGATCAGCCCCAGCATTTT.

V gene TRBV2 combines with J gene TRBJ2-7; D assignment may be TRBD1 or TRBD2 (5 bases each). The V end was cut by 1 base, the J end by 3 bases, with 19 bases between. The germline gives CDR1 SNHLY, CDR2 FYNNEI. This CDR3 is built from 17 residues. The CDR3 protein is CASSEGQGSVPYYEQYF. CDR3 bases: TGTGCCAGCAGTGAAGGCCAGGGTAGCGTACCTTACTACGAGCAGTACTTC.

This sequence joins TRBV6-5 and TRBJ2-3, with a possible D match to TRBD1 (5 bases). The CDR3 is 16 amino acids. V was clipped by 1 base and J by 4 bases, with 15 bases between them. Germline V gives CDR1 MNHEY, CDR2 SVGAGI. CDR3 bases: TGTGCCAGCAGTTACTTATCAGGGATCCTTCCAGATACGCAGTATTTT. Translation gives CASSYLSGILPDTQYF.

This clone occurred once. CDR3 DNA: TGCGCCAGCAGCCAAGATCCGTGGGAGAACACTGAAGCTTTCTTT. It codes for CASSQDPWENTEAFF. The chain recombines TRBV4-1 with TRBJ1-1; unclear D gene. The germline V gene has CDR1 MGHRA and CDR2 YSYEKL. Trimming cost V 0 bases and J 1 base, with 9 bases left between them. CDR3 length: 15 residues.

About this clone: The same CDR3 can be traced to other DNA sequences in this sample. The J gene is TRBJ2-7, the V gene TRBV10-3; 10 nucleotides line up with TRBD1. The CDR3 is 15 amino acids. Germline V gene lookup returns CDR1 ENHRY and CDR2 SYGVKD. V shed 5 bases, J shed 4 bases, and the junction held 8 bases outside the gene matches. The CDR3 DNA is TGTGCCATCAGTTCGCAGGACAGGGGGACTTACGAGCAGTACTTC. It encodes CAISSQDRGTYEQYF.

This chain links TRBV12-3 or TRBV12-4 with TRBJ1-2; D call uncertain. This CDR3 comprises 13 residues. V lost 1 base, J lost 8 bases, and 11 bases lay in between. The chain's CDR3 is CASSLVGRAGYTF. For the CDR3, the DNA is TGTGCCAGCAGTTTAGTGGGCCGGGCGGGCTACACCTTC.